The sequence of this TCR beta chain was determined in a study of shared clonotypes between healthy human individuals. Overall study context: The donor group consisted of a couple of women and a few men, aged 18 to 49. Per donor, three plates held CD4 naive cells, three held CD4 memory, two held CD8 naive and one held CD8 memory. General study results and limits: Naive subsets tended to show greater estimated richness than memory subsets. With four donors compared, around 4.7% of naive CD4 clonotypes were shared.

Sequencing was performed with immunoSEQ multiplex PCR; in TCRdb, only in-frame clones are kept and a portion is missing. The repertoire consists of about 600,000 clones, with 95% to 98% occurring once and the leading ten covering approximately 0.3%. This clone was recorded once. Its antigen is unknown. Naivety among CD8 cells was defined by CD45RO negativity and positive CCR7 selection, thereby excluding terminally differentiated effector memory CD45RA+ cells. The sample comprised naive CD8+ T cells sorted from blood. This TCR was sampled from a man between 25 and 39 years old in good health.

CDR3 nucleotides: TGTGCCAGCAGCGTAGATCTAGGAGGTGGCTACACCTTC. Translation: CASSVDLGGGYTF. The rearrangement uses TRBV9 and TRBJ1-2, with D hard to call. Trimming left V 0 bases short and J 7 bases short, with 10 bases between. Germline CDR1 SGDLS, CDR2 YYNGEE. This CDR3 has 13 residues.